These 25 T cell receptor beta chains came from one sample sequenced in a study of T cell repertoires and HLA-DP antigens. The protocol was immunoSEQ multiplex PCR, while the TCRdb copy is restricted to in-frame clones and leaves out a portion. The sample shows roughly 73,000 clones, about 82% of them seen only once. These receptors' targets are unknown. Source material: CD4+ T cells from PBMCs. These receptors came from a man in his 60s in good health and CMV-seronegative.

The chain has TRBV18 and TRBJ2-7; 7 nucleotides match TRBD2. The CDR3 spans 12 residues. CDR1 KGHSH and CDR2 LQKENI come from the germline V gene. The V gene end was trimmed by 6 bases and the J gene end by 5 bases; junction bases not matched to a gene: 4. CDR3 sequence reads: CASSPAGDEQYF. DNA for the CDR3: TGTGCCAGCTCCCCGGCGGGGGACGAGCAGTACTTC.

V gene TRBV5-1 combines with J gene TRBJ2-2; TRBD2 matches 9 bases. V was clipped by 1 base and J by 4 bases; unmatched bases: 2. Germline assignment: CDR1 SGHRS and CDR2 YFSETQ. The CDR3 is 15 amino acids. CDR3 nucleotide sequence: TGCGCCAGCAGCTTGAGCGGGGGGTCCACCGGGGAGCTGTTTTTT. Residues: CASSLSGGSTGELFF.

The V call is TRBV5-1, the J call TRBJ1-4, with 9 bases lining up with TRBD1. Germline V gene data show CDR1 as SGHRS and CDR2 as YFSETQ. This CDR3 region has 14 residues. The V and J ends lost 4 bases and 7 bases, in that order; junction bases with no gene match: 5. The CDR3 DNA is TGCGCCAGCAGCCTCGACAGGGGGTTTGAAAAACTGTTTTTT. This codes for CASSLDRGFEKLFF.

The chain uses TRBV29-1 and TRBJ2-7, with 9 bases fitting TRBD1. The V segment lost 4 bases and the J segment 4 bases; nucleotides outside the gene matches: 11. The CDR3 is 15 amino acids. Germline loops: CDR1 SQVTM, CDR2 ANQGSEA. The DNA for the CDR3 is TGCAGCGTTGGGCTTGGGACAGGGAGGTCTTACGAGCAGTACTTC. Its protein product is CSVGLGTGRSYEQYF.

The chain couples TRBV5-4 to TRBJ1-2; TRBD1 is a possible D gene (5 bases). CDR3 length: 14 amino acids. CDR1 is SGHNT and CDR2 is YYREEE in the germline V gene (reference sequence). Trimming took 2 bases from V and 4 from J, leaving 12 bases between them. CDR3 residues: CASSFVGGTYGYTF. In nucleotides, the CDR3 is TGTGCCAGCAGCTTTGTCGGGGGTACCTATGGCTACACCTTC.

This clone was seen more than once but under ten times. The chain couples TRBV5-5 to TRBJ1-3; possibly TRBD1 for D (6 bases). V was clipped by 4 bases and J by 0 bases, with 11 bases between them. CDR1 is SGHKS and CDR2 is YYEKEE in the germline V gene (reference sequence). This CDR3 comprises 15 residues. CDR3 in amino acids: CASSLWTVSGNTIYF. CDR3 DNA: TGTGCCAGCAGCCTCTGGACAGTCTCTGGAAACACCATATATTTT.

DNA of the CDR3: TGTGCCAGTCTACCCGGCAGGTTGAACACTGAAGCTTTCTTT. It is translated as CASLPGRLNTEAFF. The chain is built from TRBV28 and TRBJ1-1; D call uncertain. The V gene's germline CDR1 is MDHEN and CDR2 SYDVKM. Deletions cut 9 bases from V and 0 bases from J, with 14 bases between. The CDR3 runs to 14 residues. Full variable domain (outside the CDR3, taken from reference TRBV28 and TRBJ1-1): DVKVTQSSRYLVKRTGEKVFLECVQDMDHENMFWYRQDPGLGLRLIYFSYDVKMKEKGDIPEGYSVSREKKERFSLILESASTNQTSMYLCASLPGRLNTEAFFGQGTRLTVV.

Here the CDR3 DNA reads TGTGCCAGCAGCTTCGCTCCGGGCAAGGGGGACACTGAAGCTTTCTTT. Residues: CASSFAPGKGDTEAFF. V usage is TRBV5-6 and J usage is TRBJ1-1, with D possibly matching TRBD1 (6 bases). The ends were cut back, 2 bases at V and 3 bases at J, with 17 bases in the middle. Germline lookup yields CDR1 SGHDT and CDR2 YYEEEE. This CDR3 contains 16 residues.

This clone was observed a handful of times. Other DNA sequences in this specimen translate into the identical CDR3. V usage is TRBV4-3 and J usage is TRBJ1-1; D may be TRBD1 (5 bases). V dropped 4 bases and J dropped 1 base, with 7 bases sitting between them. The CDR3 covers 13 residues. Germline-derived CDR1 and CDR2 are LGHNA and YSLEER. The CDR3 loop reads CASSRDGNTEAFF. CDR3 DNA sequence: TGCGCCAGCAGCCGGGACGGGAACACTGAAGCTTTCTTT.

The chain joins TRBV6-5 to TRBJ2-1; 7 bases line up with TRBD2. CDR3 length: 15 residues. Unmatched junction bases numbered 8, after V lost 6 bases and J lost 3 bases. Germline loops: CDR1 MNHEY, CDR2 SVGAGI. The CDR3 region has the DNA TGTGCCAGCAGCCCGGAGGCTAGCGGCTACAATGAGCAGTTCTTC. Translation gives CASSPEASGYNEQFF.

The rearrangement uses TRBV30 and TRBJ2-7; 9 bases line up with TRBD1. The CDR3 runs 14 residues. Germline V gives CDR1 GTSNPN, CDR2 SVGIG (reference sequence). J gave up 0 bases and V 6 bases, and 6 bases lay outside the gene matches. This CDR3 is CACNRGLSSYEQYF. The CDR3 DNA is TGTGCCTGCAACAGGGGGCTAAGCTCCTACGAGCAGTACTTC.

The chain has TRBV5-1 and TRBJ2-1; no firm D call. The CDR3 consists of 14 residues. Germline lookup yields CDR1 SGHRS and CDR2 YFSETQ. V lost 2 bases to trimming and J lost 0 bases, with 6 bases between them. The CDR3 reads CASSFGDSYNEQFF. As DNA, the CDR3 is TGCGCCAGCAGCTTTGGAGACTCCTACAATGAGCAGTTCTTC.

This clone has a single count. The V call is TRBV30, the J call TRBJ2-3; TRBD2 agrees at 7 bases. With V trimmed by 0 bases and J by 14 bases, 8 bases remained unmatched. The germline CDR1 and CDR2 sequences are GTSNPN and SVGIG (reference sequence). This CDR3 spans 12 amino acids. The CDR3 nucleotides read TGTGCCTGGAGTGTAGTCTTGGGGGGGTTGTATTTT. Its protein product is CAWSVVLGGLYF. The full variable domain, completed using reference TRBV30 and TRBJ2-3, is SQTIHQWPATLVQPVGSPLSLECTVEGTSNPNLYWYRQAAGRGLQLLFYSVGIGQISSEVPQNLSASRPQDRQFILSSKKLLLSDSGFYLCAWSVVLGGLYFGPGTRLTVL.

The CDR3 spells CASSLGSGSYEQYF. CDR3 sequence (DNA): TGTGCCAGCAGCTTAGGTAGCGGCTCCTACGAGCAGTACTTC. This chain joins TRBV7-9 and TRBJ2-7; weak D call: TRBD2 (6 bases). Germline CDR1 is SEHNR and CDR2 is FQNEAQ (reference sequence). Trimming removed 1 base from V and 0 bases from J, with 7 bases in between. The CDR3 consists of 14 residues.

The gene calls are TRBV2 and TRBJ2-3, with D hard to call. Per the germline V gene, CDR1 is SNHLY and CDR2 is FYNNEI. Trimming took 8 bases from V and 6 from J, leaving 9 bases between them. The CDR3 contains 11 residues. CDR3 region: CASSTGDTQYF. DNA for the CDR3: TGTGCCAGCTCCACCGGGGATACGCAGTATTTT.

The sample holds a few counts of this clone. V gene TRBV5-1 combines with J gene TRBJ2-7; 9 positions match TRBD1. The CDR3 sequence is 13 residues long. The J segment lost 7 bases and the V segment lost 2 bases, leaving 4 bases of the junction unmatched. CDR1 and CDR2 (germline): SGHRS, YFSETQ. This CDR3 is CASSFGQGREQYV. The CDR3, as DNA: TGCGCCAGCAGCTTCGGACAGGGGAGGGAGCAGTACGTC.

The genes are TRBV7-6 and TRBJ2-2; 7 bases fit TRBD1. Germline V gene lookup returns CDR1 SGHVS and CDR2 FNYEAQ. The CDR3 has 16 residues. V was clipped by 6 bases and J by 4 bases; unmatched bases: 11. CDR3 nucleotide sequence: TGTGCCAGCAGTTACCAAAGGGGGCGCGGCACCGGGGAGCTGTTTTTT. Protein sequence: CASSYQRGRGTGELFF.

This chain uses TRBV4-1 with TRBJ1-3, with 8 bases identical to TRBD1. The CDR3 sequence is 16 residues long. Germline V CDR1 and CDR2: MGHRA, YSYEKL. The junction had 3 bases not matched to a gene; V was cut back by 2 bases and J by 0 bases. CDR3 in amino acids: CASSQTTGGSGNTIYF. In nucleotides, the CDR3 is TGCGCCAGCAGCCAAACTACAGGGGGCTCTGGAAACACCATATATTTT.

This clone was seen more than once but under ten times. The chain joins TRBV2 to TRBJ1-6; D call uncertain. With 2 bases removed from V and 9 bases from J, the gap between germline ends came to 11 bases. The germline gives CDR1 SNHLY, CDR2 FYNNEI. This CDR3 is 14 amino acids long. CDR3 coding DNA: TGTGCCAGCAGTGAAACCCGACAAGGTTCACCCCTCCACTTT. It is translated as CASSETRQGSPLHF.

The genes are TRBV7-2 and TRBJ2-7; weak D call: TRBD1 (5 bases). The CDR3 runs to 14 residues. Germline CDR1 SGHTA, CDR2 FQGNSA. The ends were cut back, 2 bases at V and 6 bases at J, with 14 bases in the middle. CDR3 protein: CASSLTGSSIEQYF. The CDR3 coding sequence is TGTGCCAGCAGCTTAACAGGTTCCTCCATCGAGCAGTACTTC. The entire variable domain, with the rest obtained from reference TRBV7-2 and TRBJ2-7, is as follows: GAGVSQSPSNKVTEKGKDVELRCDPISGHTALYWYRQSLGQGLEFLIYFQGNSAPDKSGLPSDRFSAERTGGSVSTLTIQRTQQEDSAVYLCASSLTGSSIEQYFGPGTRLTVT.

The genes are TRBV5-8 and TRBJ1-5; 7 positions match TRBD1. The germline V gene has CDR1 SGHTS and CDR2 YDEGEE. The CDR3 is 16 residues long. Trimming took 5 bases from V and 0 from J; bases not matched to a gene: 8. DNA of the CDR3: TGTGCCAGCAGTTTGACAGGGTCCACTAGCAATCAGCCCCAGCATTTT. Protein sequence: CASSLTGSTSNQPQHF. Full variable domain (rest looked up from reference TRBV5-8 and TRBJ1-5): EAGVTQSPTHLIKTRGQQATLRCSPISGHTSVYWYQQALGLGLQFLLWYDEGEERNRGNFPPRFSGRQFPNYSSELNVNALELEDSALYLCASSLTGSTSNQPQHFGDGTRLSIL.

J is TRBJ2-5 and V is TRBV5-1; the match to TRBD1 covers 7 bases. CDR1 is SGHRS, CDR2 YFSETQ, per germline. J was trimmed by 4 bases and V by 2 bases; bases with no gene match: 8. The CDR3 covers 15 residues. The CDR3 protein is CASSLRQGMGETQYF. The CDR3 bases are TGCGCCAGCAGCTTAAGACAGGGTATGGGAGAGACCCAGTACTTC.

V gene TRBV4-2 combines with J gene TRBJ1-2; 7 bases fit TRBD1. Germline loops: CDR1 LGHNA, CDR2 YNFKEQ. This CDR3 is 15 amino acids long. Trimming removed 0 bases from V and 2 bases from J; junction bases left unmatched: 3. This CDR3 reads CASSQEKTGNYGYTF. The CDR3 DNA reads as TGTGCCAGCAGCCAAGAGAAGACAGGGAACTATGGCTACACCTTC.

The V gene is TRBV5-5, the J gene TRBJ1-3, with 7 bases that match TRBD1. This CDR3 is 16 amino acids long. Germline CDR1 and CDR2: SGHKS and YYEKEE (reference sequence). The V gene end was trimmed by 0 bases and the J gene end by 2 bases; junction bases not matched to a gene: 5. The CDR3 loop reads CASSLGLQGAGNTIYF. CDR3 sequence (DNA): TGTGCCAGCAGCTTGGGCCTTCAGGGGGCTGGAAACACCATATATTTT.

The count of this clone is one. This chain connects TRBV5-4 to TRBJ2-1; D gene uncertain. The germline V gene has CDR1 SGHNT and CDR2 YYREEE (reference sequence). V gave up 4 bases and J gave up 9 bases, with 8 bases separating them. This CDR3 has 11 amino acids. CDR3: CASSLVTEQFF. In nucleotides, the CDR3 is TGTGCCAGCAGCCTCGTGACTGAGCAGTTCTTC.